This is a list of T cell receptor beta chains from one sample in a study of T cell responses to AZD1222 COVID-19 vaccine. TCRdb's copy holds only in-frame clones and misses some; the assay was immunoSEQ multiplex PCR. Of some 100,000 clones listed, approximately 90% were seen once; the top ten hold approximately 15%. The sequencing used peripheral blood, collected on day 0 of AZD1222 vaccination. These receptors all stem from an adult in good health. The CDR3 runs from the conserved cysteine through the conserved F or W. A D gene is named only where the DNA matches it firmly. The listing skips clone size in some rows; elsewhere it reads once, few, many or a size class.

d_gene: .; v_gene: TRBV5-1; j_gene: TRBJ2-7; abundance: .; CDR3nt: TGCGCCAGCAGCAATACAGGGTCGAAAGAGCAGTACTTC; CDR3aa: CASSNTGSKEQYF
d_gene: TRBD1; v_gene: TRBV10-3; j_gene: TRBJ1-2; abundance: once; CDR3nt: TGTGCCATCAACCCCGGGACAGTAGTTGGCTACACCTTC; CDR3aa: CAINPGTVVGYTF
d_gene: .; v_gene: TRBV5-1; j_gene: TRBJ2-5; abundance: .; CDR3nt: TGCGCCAGCAGCTTGTCCGGGACACGCAAAGAGACCCAGTACTTC; CDR3aa: CASSLSGTRKETQYF
d_gene: TRBD2; v_gene: TRBV20-1; j_gene: TRBJ2-3; abundance: .; CDR3nt: TGCAGTGCTAGTGCCCTAGCGGGGACAGTATACACAGATACGCAGTATTTT; CDR3aa: CSASALAGTVYTDTQYF
d_gene: TRBD1; v_gene: TRBV25-1; j_gene: TRBJ2-7; abundance: .; CDR3nt: TGTGCCAGCACCTCCGGGACAGGTCTCTACGAGCAGTACTTC; CDR3aa: CASTSGTGLYEQYF
d_gene: TRBD2; v_gene: TRBV28; j_gene: TRBJ2-3; abundance: few; CDR3nt: TGTGCCAGCAGTTTAGCGGGGGTAAGCACAGATACGCAGTATTTT; CDR3aa: CASSLAGVSTDTQYF
d_gene: .; v_gene: TRBV9; j_gene: TRBJ2-5; abundance: .; CDR3nt: TGTGCCAGCAGCGTAGGAGGGGCGGGATATCAAGAGACCCAGTACTTC; CDR3aa: CASSVGGAGYQETQYF
d_gene: .; v_gene: TRBV5-5; j_gene: TRBJ2-3; abundance: .; CDR3nt: TGTGCCAGCAGCTCGGGGTCAAGCACAGATACGCAGTATTTT; CDR3aa: CASSSGSSTDTQYF
d_gene: TRBD2; v_gene: TRBV5-1; j_gene: TRBJ2-3; abundance: .; CDR3nt: TGCGCCAGCACGACTAGCGGGGGGGCAGATACGCAGTATTTT; CDR3aa: CASTTSGGADTQYF
d_gene: .; v_gene: TRBV5-1; j_gene: TRBJ1-4; abundance: .; CDR3nt: TGCGCCAGCAGCTTGGCCAATAGTGCAGGCCCAGGTGCAAAACTGTTTTTT; CDR3aa: CASSLANSAGPGAKLFF
d_gene: TRBD1; v_gene: TRBV4-2; j_gene: TRBJ2-2; abundance: .; CDR3nt: TGTGCCAGCAAGGACAGGGGGCGCGTCGGGGAGCTGTTTTTT; CDR3aa: CASKDRGRVGELFF
d_gene: .; v_gene: TRBV5-1; j_gene: TRBJ2-1; abundance: .; CDR3nt: TGCGCCAGCAGCTTGGTACAGGGTTCCTACAATGAGCAGTTCTTC; CDR3aa: CASSLVQGSYNEQFF
d_gene: .; v_gene: TRBV19; j_gene: TRBJ2-4; abundance: .; CDR3nt: TGTGCCAGTAACAGAGCCAAAAACATTCAGTACTTC; CDR3aa: CASNRAKNIQYF
d_gene: .; v_gene: TRBV28; j_gene: TRBJ1-5; abundance: .; CDR3nt: TGTGCCACAATCCAGGGTAATAATAATCAGCCCCAGCATTTT; CDR3aa: CATIQGNNNQPQHF
d_gene: TRBD1; v_gene: TRBV13; j_gene: TRBJ2-3; abundance: .; CDR3nt: TGTGCCAGCAGCTATAACAGGGGTAGTAGCGCAGATACGCAGTATTTT; CDR3aa: CASSYNRGSSADTQYF
d_gene: TRBD2; v_gene: TRBV3-1/TRBV3-2; j_gene: TRBJ2-5; abundance: .; CDR3nt: TGTGCCAGCAGCCAAGGCGTAGCGGGGTATCGGGAGACCCAGTACTTC; CDR3aa: CASSQGVAGYRETQYF
d_gene: .; v_gene: TRBV7-2; j_gene: TRBJ1-4; abundance: .; CDR3nt: TGTGCCAGCAGCCGGGGGGGGGTTGTGGAAAAACTGTTTTTT; CDR3aa: CASSRGGVVEKLFF
d_gene: .; v_gene: TRBV5-6; j_gene: TRBJ1-5; abundance: .; CDR3nt: TGTGCCAGCAGCTTGGGAAGACTCAATCAGCCCCAGCATTTT; CDR3aa: CASSLGRLNQPQHF
d_gene: TRBD2; v_gene: TRBV29-1; j_gene: TRBJ2-3; abundance: .; CDR3nt: TGCAGCGCAGGGACTAGCGGGAGCACAGATACGCAGTATTTT; CDR3aa: CSAGTSGSTDTQYF
d_gene: .; v_gene: TRBV6-5; j_gene: TRBJ1-2; abundance: once; CDR3nt: TGTGCCAGCAGAGACCCGCGCGAATGGTATGGCTACACCTTC; CDR3aa: CASRDPREWYGYTF
d_gene: .; v_gene: TRBV5-8; j_gene: TRBJ1-1; abundance: .; CDR3nt: TGTGCCAGCAGCTTTGGACACCTTAAGGACACTGAAGCTTTCTTT; CDR3aa: CASSFGHLKDTEAFF
d_gene: TRBD1; v_gene: TRBV3-1/TRBV3-2; j_gene: TRBJ1-5; abundance: .; CDR3nt: TGTGCCAGCAGCCAAGATTTGCCCGGGACAGGGTCTTTGGGTCAGCCCCAGCATTTT; CDR3aa: CASSQDLPGTGSLGQPQHF
d_gene: TRBD1; v_gene: TRBV11-2; j_gene: TRBJ1-5; abundance: .; CDR3nt: TGTGCCAGCAGCTTTGGACAGGGTGGCAATCAGCCCCAGCATTTT; CDR3aa: CASSFGQGGNQPQHF
d_gene: .; v_gene: TRBV11-2; j_gene: TRBJ1-2; abundance: .; CDR3nt: TGTGCCAGCAGCCCGGGGGGACCCGCTCGGGGCTACACCTTC; CDR3aa: CASSPGGPARGYTF
d_gene: .; v_gene: TRBV20-1; j_gene: TRBJ2-5; abundance: .; CDR3nt: TGCAGTGCTAGAAGGGCGGGCCCCCAGTACTTC; CDR3aa: CSARRAGPQYF
d_gene: .; v_gene: TRBV19; j_gene: TRBJ1-4; abundance: .; CDR3nt: TGTGCCAGTAACCCCCTCTGGGGGGACGCTAATGAAAAACTGTTTTTT; CDR3aa: CASNPLWGDANEKLFF
d_gene: TRBD2; v_gene: TRBV6-2/TRBV6-3; j_gene: TRBJ2-7; abundance: .; CDR3nt: TGTGCCAGCAGCATGGTCGGCGGGGGTGTGCAGTACTTC; CDR3aa: CASSMVGGGVQYF
d_gene: TRBD1; v_gene: TRBV25-1; j_gene: TRBJ1-2; abundance: .; CDR3nt: TGTGCCAGCAGTGGAATGACAGGGGGCGAGTATGGCTACACCTTC; CDR3aa: CASSGMTGGEYGYTF
d_gene: TRBD1; v_gene: TRBV19; j_gene: TRBJ1-2; abundance: .; CDR3nt: TGTGCCAGTATCCAGACAGGGGGCGAGGATTCTTTTTATGGCTACACCTTC; CDR3aa: CASIQTGGEDSFYGYTF
d_gene: .; v_gene: TRBV18; j_gene: TRBJ1-5; abundance: .; CDR3nt: TGTGCCAGCTCACCACCGTCGGTTAGGGGCAATCAGCCCCAGCATTTT; CDR3aa: CASSPPSVRGNQPQHF